The 32 T cell receptor beta chains given below trace back to one sample, sequenced in a study of T cell repertoires in cytomegalovirus infection. TCRdb reprocessed the reads with MiXCR, giving one entry per CDR3 protein. The sample holds 200,000 to 300,000 distinct CDR3 sequences, approximately 14% seen once. Input material: PBMCs. These receptors were collected from a human donor in good health (CMV status not recorded). Some clones in this sample may be carry-over from other donors' samples.

This clonotype was seen many times. V and J are TRBV7-6 and TRBJ2-4; no definite D call. The CDR3 sequence is 18 residues long. Between the trimmed V and J ends, which lost 4 bases and 0 bases, there was a span of 19 bases. Looked up from germline, CDR1 is SGHVS and CDR2 is FNYEAQ. Here the CDR3 DNA reads TGTGCCAGCAGCTCTAAGCCCCCTTGGGTGGAAGCCAAAAACATTCAGTACTTC. Translating it yields CASSSKPPWVEAKNIQYF.

This clonotype was recorded many times. This chain joins TRBV5-5 and TRBJ1-1; unclear D gene. The CDR3 length is 14 residues. Germline assignment: CDR1 SGHKS and CDR2 YYEKEE (reference sequence). V lost 4 bases to trimming and J lost 0 bases, with 10 bases between them. This CDR3 reads CASSLDVMNTEAFF. The DNA of the CDR3 is TGTGCCAGCAGCCTGGACGTTATGAACACTGAAGCTTTCTTT.

At least ten counts were recorded for this clonotype. The chain recombines TRBV7-2 with TRBJ2-7; 8 bases agree with TRBD2. Germline values: CDR1 SGHTA, CDR2 FQGNSA. The CDR3 contains 14 residues. J gave up 2 bases and V 5 bases, and 5 bases lay outside the gene matches. CDR3 loop: CASSPRGRPYEQYF. The CDR3 coding sequence is TGTGCCAGCAGCCCCCGCGGGAGGCCCTACGAGCAGTACTTC.

This clonotype came up a few times. The genes are TRBV4-1 and TRBJ2-5; no firm D call. Germline CDR1 MGHRA, CDR2 YSYEKL. V was cut by 0 bases and J by 3 bases, with 8 bases left in between. CDR3 length: 14 residues. CDR3 region: CASSQDLNEETQYF. CDR3 in DNA: TGCGCCAGCAGCCAAGATTTGAATGAAGAGACCCAGTACTTC.

This clonotype was picked up many times. V gene TRBV7-6 combines with J gene TRBJ1-4; D unclear. V was trimmed by 5 bases and J by 0 bases, leaving 7 bases between them. The CDR3 loop spans 14 amino acids. Germline V CDR1 and CDR2: SGHVS, FNYEAQ. The CDR3 loop reads CASSERATNEKLFF. The CDR3 DNA sequence: TGTGCCAGCAGCGAGAGGGCAACTAATGAAAAACTGTTTTTT.

The V call is TRBV20-1, the J call TRBJ2-7; D gene unclear. CDR1 DFQATT and CDR2 SNEGSKA come from the germline V gene (reference sequence). The CDR3 spans 15 residues. V gave up 6 bases and J gave up 2 bases, with 20 bases separating them. The CDR3 protein is CSAIAPSSPAYEQYF. The CDR3 region has the DNA TGCAGTGCCATTGCCCCGAGCAGTCCGGCCTACGAGCAGTACTTC.

This clonotype was counted ten times or more. This rearrangement joins TRBV7-6 to TRBJ2-1; no definite D call. Trimming pared 5 bases from V and 3 bases from J, leaving 14 bases between. CDR1 and CDR2 from the germline V gene are SGHVS and FNYEAQ. The CDR3 length is 15 residues. This CDR3 is CASSLRQIGYNEQFF. In DNA form, the CDR3 reads TGTGCCAGCAGCCTAAGACAAATAGGCTACAATGAGCAGTTCTTC.

This clonotype was counted many times. The gene calls are TRBV7-2 and TRBJ1-1; D is unclear. CDR3 size: 11 residues. Germline CDR1 reads SGHTA; CDR2 reads FQGNSA. Trimming cost V 7 bases and J 1 base, with 4 bases left between them. The DNA for the CDR3 is TGTGCCAGCATCCAGAACACTGAAGCTTTCTTT. It specifies CASIQNTEAFF.

Note on this clonotype: A read error may produce the germline difference seen at one junction end. This chain joins TRBV6-1 and TRBJ2-2; no clear D gene. The V gene's germline CDR1 is MNHNS and CDR2 SASEGT. This CDR3 is 15 amino acids long. CDR3 protein: CACRIEARNTGELFF. CDR3 nucleotide sequence: TGTGCCTGCAGGATAGAGGCACGGAACACCGGGGAGCTGTTTTTT.

This clonotype was detected many times. The chain couples TRBV10-3 to TRBJ2-7, with D possibly TRBD1 on 6 matching bases. Per the germline V gene, CDR1 is ENHRY and CDR2 is SYGVKD. This CDR3 comprises 13 residues. The V end was cut by 4 bases, the J end by 1 base, with 8 bases between. CDR3 region: CAISAGQSYEQYF. CDR3 DNA: TGTGCCATCAGTGCCGGACAGTCCTACGAGCAGTACTTC.

This clonotype has ten or more counts. The V gene is TRBV6-1, the J gene TRBJ2-5; TRBD1 agrees at 9 bases. Trimming took 6 bases from V and 5 from J; bases not matched to a gene: 4. From germline, CDR1 is MNHNS and CDR2 SASEGT. The CDR3 sequence is 13 residues long. The CDR3 region is CASRRDRDETQYF. For the CDR3, the DNA is TGTGCCAGCAGGAGGGACAGGGATGAGACCCAGTACTTC.

V is TRBV28 and J is TRBJ2-3; possible D gene TRBD2, 5 bases. V was clipped by 5 bases and J by 5 bases, with 14 bases between them. This CDR3 contains 14 residues. CDR1 and CDR2 (germline): MDHEN, SYDVKM. The CDR3 sequence: CASSVWEIGDTQYF. The CDR3 DNA sequence: TGTGCCAGCAGTGTTTGGGAGATTGGAGATACGCAGTATTTT.

The chain employs TRBV29-1 and TRBJ2-1; 7 nucleotides align to TRBD2. The germline V gene encodes CDR1 SQVTM and CDR2 ANQGSEA. The J segment lost 6 bases and the V segment lost 7 bases, leaving 12 bases of the junction unmatched. The CDR3 sequence is 14 residues long. The CDR3 bases are TGCAGCGCCGGGACTCCACCGGGGGGCAATGAGCAGTTCTTC. Amino acids: CSAGTPPGGNEQFF.

V usage is TRBV6-4 and J usage is TRBJ1-6; D is possibly TRBD1 (6 bases). There are 15 residues in the CDR3. V shed 0 bases and J shed 5 bases, with 8 bases lying between them. CDR1 and CDR2 from the germline V gene are MRHNA and SNTAGT. CDR3 residues: CASSDSAGDNSPLHF. As DNA, the CDR3 is TGTGCCAGCAGTGACTCGGCAGGGGATAATTCACCCCTCCACTTT.

In this sample, this clonotype turned up a few times. The chain employs TRBV28 and TRBJ2-1, with 9 bases fitting TRBD2. With V trimmed by 2 bases and J by 9 bases, 20 bases remained unmatched. In germline, CDR1 is MDHEN, CDR2 SYDVKM. The CDR3 length is 19 residues. The CDR3 DNA is TGTGCCAGCAGTTTACCACTATCCCTTTTAGCGGGAGATCGGGTTGAGCAGTTCTTC. It translates to CASSLPLSLLAGDRVEQFF.

This clonotype has ten or more counts. V usage is TRBV7-2 and J usage is TRBJ2-7; 8 bases line up with TRBD2. Germline loops: CDR1 SGHTA, CDR2 FQGNSA. The length of the CDR3 is 16 residues. V lost 3 bases and J lost 2; bases outside the gene matches: 9. The CDR3 spells CASSLEASGFPYEQYF. As DNA, the CDR3 is TGTGCCAGCAGCTTGGAGGCTAGCGGGTTCCCCTACGAGCAGTACTTC.

This clonotype has a count of ten or more. J is TRBJ1-1 and V is TRBV7-2, with TRBD1 identical over 9 bases. Germline loops: CDR1 SGHTA, CDR2 FQGNSA. The junction had 7 bases not matched to a gene; V was cut back by 6 bases and J by 5 bases. This CDR3 is built from 14 residues. This CDR3 is CASSSGQGETEAFF. In DNA, the CDR3 is TGTGCCAGCAGTTCGGGACAGGGTGAGACTGAAGCTTTCTTT.

The chain links TRBV16 to TRBJ1-1; D is undetermined. The V and J ends lost 7 bases and 0 bases respectively, with 15 bases between them. The germline V gene has CDR1 KGHSY and CDR2 FQNENV. The CDR3 loop spans 15 amino acids. In nucleotides, the CDR3 is TGTGCCAGCACCCCTACTTGGGGTCTGAACACTGAAGCTTTCTTT. Its translation is CASTPTWGLNTEAFF.

There are a few counts of this clonotype. This chain joins TRBV29-1 and TRBJ2-3, with 14 bases lining up with TRBD2. V lost 6 bases, J lost 9 bases, and 2 bases stayed unmatched. This CDR3 is built from 12 residues. CDR1 is SQVTM, CDR2 ANQGSEA, per germline. DNA for the CDR3: TGCAGCGTCCGACTAGCGGGAGGGACGCAGTATTTT. Translating it yields CSVRLAGGTQYF.

This clonotype came up many times. The rearrangement uses TRBV19 and TRBJ2-4, with 7 bases fitting TRBD1. Germline V gene sequence: CDR1 LNHDA, CDR2 SQIVND (reference sequence). This CDR3 contains 13 residues. V dropped 3 bases and J dropped 6; count of bases not matched to a gene: 2. CDR3 sequence (DNA): TGTGCCAGTAGTATTGACAGGGTAAACATTCAGTACTTC. Translated: CASSIDRVNIQYF.

In this sample, this clonotype turned up a few times. The rearrangement links TRBV20-1 to TRBJ2-7, with a tentative D call TRBD2 (5 bases). This CDR3 region has 13 residues. Trimming removed 3 bases at V and 2 bases at J, with 11 bases between. CDR1 DFQATT and CDR2 SNEGSKA come from the germline V gene (reference sequence). The DNA of the CDR3 is TGCAGTGCTAGGAGAAGCGGAACCTACGAGCAGTACTTC. Its protein is CSARRSGTYEQYF.

This clonotype was detected a few times. The chain links TRBV5-6 to TRBJ2-7; D uncertain. V was shortened by 4 bases and J by 2 bases, with 10 bases between the two germline ends. CDR1 SGHDT and CDR2 YYEEEE come from the germline V gene. The CDR3 is 13 amino acids. The CDR3 DNA reads as TGTGCCAGCAGCGGAACAAAGACCTACGAGCAGTACTTC. Translated: CASSGTKTYEQYF. Using reference TRBV5-6 and TRBJ2-7 for the parts outside the CDR3, the full variable domain is DAGVTQSPTHLIKTRGQQVTLRCSPKSGHDTVSWYQQALGQGPQFIFQYYEEEERQRGNFPDRFSGHQFPNYSSELNVNALLLGDSALYLCASSGTKTYEQYFGPGTRLTVT.

The chain links TRBV5-1 to TRBJ1-4; no reliable D call. The CDR3 has 15 residues. Germline V gives CDR1 SGHRS, CDR2 YFSETQ. V was clipped by 3 bases and J by 4 bases, with 13 bases between them. The CDR3 here is CASSWATRGNEKLFF. Here the CDR3 DNA reads TGCGCCAGCAGCTGGGCGACCCGCGGTAATGAAAAACTGTTTTTT.

The chain links TRBV6-6 to TRBJ1-2, with D possibly being TRBD1 (5 bases). Per the germline V gene, CDR1 is MNHNY and CDR2 is SVGAGI (reference sequence). The CDR3 runs to 15 residues. Trimming left V 10 bases short and J 2 bases short, with 20 bases between. Here the CDR3 DNA reads TGTGCCACGCGGGAAGGAGTAGGACAAAACTATGGCTACACCTTC. This translates into CATREGVGQNYGYTF.

The genes are TRBV6-6 and TRBJ2-2; perhaps D is TRBD1 or TRBD2 (6 bases each). CDR3 size: 13 residues. Germline V gives CDR1 MNHNY, CDR2 SVGAGI (reference sequence). Between the trimmed V and J ends, which lost 9 bases and 1 base, there was a span of 9 bases. The CDR3 region has the DNA TGTGCCAGTAAGGGGGGGAACACCGGGGAGCTGTTTTTT. The encoded protein is CASKGGNTGELFF.

The CDR3 here is CSARTSGPYNEQFF. Written as DNA, the CDR3 is TGCAGTGCTCGGACTAGCGGACCATACAATGAGCAGTTCTTC. V gene TRBV20-1 combines with J gene TRBJ2-1, with TRBD2 matching over 10 bases. This CDR3 is 14 amino acids long. The germline V gene has CDR1 DFQATT and CDR2 SNEGSKA (reference sequence). The trim removed 5 bases at V and 4 bases at J, leaving 5 bases unmatched.

The table lists this clonotype with many counts. The V and J genes are TRBV28 and TRBJ2-7, with a possible D match to TRBD2 (5 bases). Trimming shortened V by 6 bases and J by 5 bases, and 14 bases separated the two germline ends. Germline V gives CDR1 MDHEN, CDR2 SYDVKM. This CDR3 region has 13 residues. The CDR3 region is CASSRGLGNEQYF. CDR3 sequence (DNA): TGTGCCAGCAGCCGCGGGCTGGGGAACGAGCAGTACTTC.

V and J are TRBV29-1 and TRBJ1-2; D is unclear. Germline CDR1 is SQVTM and CDR2 is ANQGSEA. V shed 3 bases and J shed 8 bases, with 19 bases lying between them. The CDR3 has 14 residues. CDR3 bases: TGCAGCGTTGATGAAGGCCGAAGTTTGGGGGGCTACACCTTC. This codes for CSVDEGRSLGGYTF. Filled out from reference TRBV29-1 and TRBJ1-2, the complete variable domain reads SAVISQKPSRDICQRGTSLTIQCQVDSQVTMMFWYRQQPGQSLTLIATANQGSEATYESGFVIDKFPISRPNLTFSTLTVSNMSPEDSSIYLCSVDEGRSLGGYTFGSGTRLTVV.

The chain combines TRBV28 with TRBJ2-7; 9 nucleotides agree with TRBD2. The V gene's germline CDR1 is MDHEN and CDR2 SYDVKM. CDR3 length equals 14 residues. The V gene end was trimmed by 4 bases and the J gene end by 3 bases; junction bases not matched to a gene: 4. The CDR3 spells CASSWTSEGYEQYF. The CDR3, as DNA: TGTGCCAGCAGTTGGACTAGCGAGGGCTACGAGCAGTACTTC.

Ten or more counts support this clonotype. V is TRBV7-2 and J is TRBJ2-7; 7 positions match TRBD1. Germline CDR1 is SGHTA and CDR2 is FQGNSA. This CDR3 is 14 amino acids long. The junction had 6 bases not matched to a gene; V was cut back by 5 bases and J by 2 bases. The CDR3 sequence is CASSPWTGPYEQYF. For the CDR3, the DNA is TGTGCCAGCAGCCCTTGGACAGGCCCCTACGAGCAGTACTTC.

This clonotype has a count of ten or more. The rearrangement joins TRBV12-3 or TRBV12-4 to TRBJ2-4; TRBD2 agrees at 10 bases. The CDR3 runs to 19 residues. V gave up 7 bases and J gave up 0 bases; unmatched junction bases: 15. Here the CDR3 DNA reads TGTGCCAGCACCCGTCGGGTACTAGCGGGATCGAAAGCCAAAAACATTCAGTACTTC. Translating it yields CASTRRVLAGSKAKNIQYF.

V usage is TRBV29-1 and J usage is TRBJ2-1; either TRBD1 or TRBD2 may supply D (5 bases each). The V end was cut by 6 bases, the J end by 0 bases, with 18 bases between. Germline loops: CDR1 SQVTM, CDR2 ANQGSEA. CDR3 length: 16 residues. CDR3: CSVARVGEHSYNEQFF. Here the CDR3 DNA reads TGCAGCGTCGCCCGGGTGGGGGAACACTCCTACAATGAGCAGTTCTTC.